This is a list of T cell receptor beta chains from one sample in a study of cytomegalovirus exposure and HLA in healthy donors. Using immunoSEQ multiplex PCR, the repertoire was profiled, and TCRdb retains in-frame clones only, with some absent. Of about 120,000 clones detected, around 74% appear once; the ten largest clones hold about 29%. Sequenced sample: PBMCs. The receptors stem from a man aged 55 to 69 in good health and CMV-seropositive. Both conserved end residues are trimmed from each CDR3. Fields, in order: J gene, V gene, CDR3 protein.

j_call: TRBJ2-1; v_call: TRBV5-8; cdr3_aa: ASSLYRDYNEQF
j_call: TRBJ2-5; v_call: TRBV5-1; cdr3_aa: ASSRDRDQTQY
j_call: TRBJ1-4; v_call: TRBV2; cdr3_aa: ASNDGQPNEKLF
j_call: TRBJ2-2; v_call: TRBV5-4; cdr3_aa: ASSLDRATGELF
j_call: TRBJ2-3; v_call: TRBV5-1; cdr3_aa: ASSLARLAGGTDTQY
j_call: TRBJ2-2; v_call: TRBV5-4; cdr3_aa: ASSPPQGGNTGELF
j_call: TRBJ2-7; v_call: TRBV30; cdr3_aa: AWSLSQGHEQY
j_call: TRBJ1-5; v_call: TRBV19; cdr3_aa: ASSMSGGPQPQH
j_call: TRBJ1-5; v_call: TRBV2; cdr3_aa: AGGTGGNQPQH
j_call: TRBJ1-2; v_call: TRBV7-2; cdr3_aa: ASSLAGQGYGYT
j_call: TRBJ1-5; v_call: TRBV27; cdr3_aa: ASSFSGARGYQPQH
j_call: TRBJ2-7; v_call: TRBV6-1; cdr3_aa: ASRGREQY
j_call: TRBJ1-6; v_call: TRBV27; cdr3_aa: ASSPTDRDSPLH
j_call: TRBJ2-2; v_call: TRBV9; cdr3_aa: ASSVGGGPGELF
j_call: TRBJ2-5; v_call: TRBV11-2; cdr3_aa: ASSPRGETQY
j_call: TRBJ1-5; v_call: TRBV2; cdr3_aa: ASSGEEGIDQPQH
j_call: TRBJ2-7; v_call: TRBV7-9; cdr3_aa: ASSLLANEQY
j_call: TRBJ1-2; v_call: TRBV18; cdr3_aa: ASSPRGTGEDYGYT
j_call: TRBJ2-7; v_call: TRBV5-1; cdr3_aa: ASTQGEGQGVYEQY
j_call: TRBJ2-7; v_call: TRBV19; cdr3_aa: ASSIAVHSYYEQY
j_call: TRBJ1-1; v_call: TRBV20-1; cdr3_aa: SARVDRFGF
j_call: TRBJ1-2; v_call: TRBV6-1; cdr3_aa: ASSGRDRGHYGYT